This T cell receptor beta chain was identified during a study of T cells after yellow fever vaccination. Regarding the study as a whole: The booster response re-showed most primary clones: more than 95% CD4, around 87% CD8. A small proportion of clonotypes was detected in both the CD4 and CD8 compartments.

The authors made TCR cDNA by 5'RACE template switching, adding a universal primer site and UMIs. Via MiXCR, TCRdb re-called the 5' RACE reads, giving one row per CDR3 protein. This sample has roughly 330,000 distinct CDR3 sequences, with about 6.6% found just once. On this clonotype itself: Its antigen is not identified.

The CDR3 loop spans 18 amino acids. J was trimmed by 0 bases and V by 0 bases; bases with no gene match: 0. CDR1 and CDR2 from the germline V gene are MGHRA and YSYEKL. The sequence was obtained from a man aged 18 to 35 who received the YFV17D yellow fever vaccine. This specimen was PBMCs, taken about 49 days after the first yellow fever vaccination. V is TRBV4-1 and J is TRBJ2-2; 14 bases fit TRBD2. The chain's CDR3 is CASSQEGLAGANTGELFF. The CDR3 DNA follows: TGCGCCAGCAGCCAAGAGGGACTAGCGGGGGCGAACACCGGGGAGCTGTTTTTT.